These T cell receptor beta chains were read from a single sample in a study of T cells in Graves' hyperthyroidism and ophthalmopathy. TCRdb re-derived calls from the multiplex PCR reads in MiXCR, one entry per CDR3 protein. This sample has 550,000 to 600,000 distinct CDR3 sequences, with about half found just once. Source material: peripheral blood or thyroid tissue (not recorded which). The source of these receptors is an adult woman with Graves' disease, either hyperthyroidism or ophthalmopathy (not recorded which). Each CDR3 is given without its conserved first and last residue.

v_call: TRBV15
cdr3_aa: ATSTLGQETQY

v_call: TRBV5-1
cdr3_aa: ASSLTAGQETQY

v_call: TRBV7-6
cdr3_aa: ASSLVGPEQY

v_call: TRBV4-2
cdr3_aa: ASSQASGTIQETQY

v_call: TRBV19
cdr3_aa: AQTTGNTGELF

v_call: TRBV20-1
cdr3_aa: SAKQNTGELF

v_call: TRBV6-1
cdr3_aa: ASSETPYDTPVLYSNQPQH

v_call: TRBV12-3/TRBV12-4
cdr3_aa: ASGLGTRSSGNTIY

v_call: TRBV27
cdr3_aa: ASTGDRGIGKLF

v_call: TRBV5-6
cdr3_aa: ASSYGTRPEAF

v_call: TRBV29-1
cdr3_aa: SVGDRVGYQPQH

v_call: TRBV10-3
cdr3_aa: ASSYIGYEQY

v_call: TRBV28
cdr3_aa: ASSELAGVNEQY

v_call: TRBV20-1
cdr3_aa: SAHLPGFLNTEAF